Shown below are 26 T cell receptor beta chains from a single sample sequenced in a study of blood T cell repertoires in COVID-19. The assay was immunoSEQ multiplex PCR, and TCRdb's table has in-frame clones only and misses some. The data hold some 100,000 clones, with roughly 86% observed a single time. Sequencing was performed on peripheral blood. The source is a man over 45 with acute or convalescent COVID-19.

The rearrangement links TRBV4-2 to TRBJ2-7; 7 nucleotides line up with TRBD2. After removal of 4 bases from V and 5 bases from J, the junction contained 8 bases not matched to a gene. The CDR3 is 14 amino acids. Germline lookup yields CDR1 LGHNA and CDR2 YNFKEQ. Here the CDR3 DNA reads TGTGCCAGCAGCCGTCGGGACTACGTGGACGAGCAGTACTTC. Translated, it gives CASSRRDYVDEQYF.

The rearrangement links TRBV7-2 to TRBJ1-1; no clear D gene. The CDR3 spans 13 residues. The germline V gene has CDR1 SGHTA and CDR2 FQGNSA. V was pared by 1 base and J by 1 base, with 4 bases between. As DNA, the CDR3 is TGTGCCAGCAGCTTAGTTCGGAACACTGAAGCTTTCTTT. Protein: CASSLVRNTEAFF.

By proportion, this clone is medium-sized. The CDR3 sequence is CASSLVAGVGETQYF. Here the CDR3 DNA reads TGTGCCAGCAGCTTGGTTGCGGGAGTAGGAGAGACCCAGTACTTC. J is TRBJ2-5 and V is TRBV5-8, with TRBD2 matching over 7 bases. Germline CDR1 SGHTS, CDR2 YDEGEE. The ends lost 0 bases at V and 4 bases at J; junction bases unmatched: 6. There are 15 residues in the CDR3. The complete variable domain, with remaining parts taken from reference TRBV5-8 and TRBJ2-5, reads EAGVTQSPTHLIKTRGQQATLRCSPISGHTSVYWYQQALGLGLQFLLWYDEGEERNRGNFPPRFSGRQFPNYSSELNVNALELEDSALYLCASSLVAGVGETQYFGPGTRLLVL.

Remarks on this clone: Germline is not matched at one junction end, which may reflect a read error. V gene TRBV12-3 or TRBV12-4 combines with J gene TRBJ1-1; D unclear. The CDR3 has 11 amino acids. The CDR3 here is CASRADLELRF. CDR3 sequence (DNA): TGTGCCAGCAGGGCGGACTTAGAGCTTCGCTTT.

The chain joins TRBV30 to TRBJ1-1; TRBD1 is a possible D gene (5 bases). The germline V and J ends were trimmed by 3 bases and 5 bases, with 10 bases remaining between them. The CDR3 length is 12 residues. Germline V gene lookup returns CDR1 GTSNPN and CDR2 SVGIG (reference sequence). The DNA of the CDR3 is TGTGCCTGGAGGCCAGGGAGGACTGAAGCTTTCTTT. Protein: CAWRPGRTEAFF.

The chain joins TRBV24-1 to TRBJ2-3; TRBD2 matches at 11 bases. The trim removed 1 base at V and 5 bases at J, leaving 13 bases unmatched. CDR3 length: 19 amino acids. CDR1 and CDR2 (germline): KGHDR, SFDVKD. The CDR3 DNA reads TGTGCCACCAGTGATTTTTTCCCCGCTAGCGGGAGGACAGTAGATACGCAGTATTTT. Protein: CATSDFFPASGRTVDTQYF.

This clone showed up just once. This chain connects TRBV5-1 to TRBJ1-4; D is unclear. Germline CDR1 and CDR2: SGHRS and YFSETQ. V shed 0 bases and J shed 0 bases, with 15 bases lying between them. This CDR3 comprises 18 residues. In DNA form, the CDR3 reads TGCGCCAGCAGCTTGGGGACTTCTAACTTTGCAACTAATGAAAAACTGTTTTTT. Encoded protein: CASSLGTSNFATNEKLFF.

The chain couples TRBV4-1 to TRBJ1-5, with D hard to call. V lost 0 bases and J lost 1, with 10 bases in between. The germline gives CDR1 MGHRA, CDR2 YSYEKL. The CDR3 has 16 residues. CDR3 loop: CASSQESGVSNQPQHF. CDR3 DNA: TGCGCCAGCAGCCAAGAGAGCGGGGTGAGCAATCAGCCCCAGCATTTT.

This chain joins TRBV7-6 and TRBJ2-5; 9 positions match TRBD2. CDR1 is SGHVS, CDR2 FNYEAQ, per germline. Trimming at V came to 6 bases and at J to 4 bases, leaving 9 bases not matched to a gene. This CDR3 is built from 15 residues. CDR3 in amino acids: CASSSPRGGTETQYF. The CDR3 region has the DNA TGTGCCAGCAGTTCTCCGCGGGGGGGCACAGAGACCCAGTACTTC.

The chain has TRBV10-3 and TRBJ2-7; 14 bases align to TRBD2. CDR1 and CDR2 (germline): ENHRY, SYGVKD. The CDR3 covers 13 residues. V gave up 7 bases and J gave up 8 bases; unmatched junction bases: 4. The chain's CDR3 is CAIKGTSGSQQYF. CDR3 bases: TGTGCCATCAAGGGGACTAGCGGGAGCCAGCAGTACTTC.

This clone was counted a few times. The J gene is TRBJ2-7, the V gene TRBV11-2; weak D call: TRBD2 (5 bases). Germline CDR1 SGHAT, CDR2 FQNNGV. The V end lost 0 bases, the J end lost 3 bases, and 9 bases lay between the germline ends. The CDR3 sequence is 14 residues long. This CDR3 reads CASSLDLGDYEQYF. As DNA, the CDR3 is TGTGCCAGCAGCTTAGATCTGGGAGACTACGAGCAGTACTTC.

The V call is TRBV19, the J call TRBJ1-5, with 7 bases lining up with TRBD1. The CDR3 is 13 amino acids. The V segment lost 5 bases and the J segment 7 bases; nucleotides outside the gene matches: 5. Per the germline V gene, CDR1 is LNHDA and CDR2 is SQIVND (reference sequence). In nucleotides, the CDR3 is TGTGCCAGTAGTCCGGACAGGAAACAGCCCCAGCATTTT. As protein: CASSPDRKQPQHF.

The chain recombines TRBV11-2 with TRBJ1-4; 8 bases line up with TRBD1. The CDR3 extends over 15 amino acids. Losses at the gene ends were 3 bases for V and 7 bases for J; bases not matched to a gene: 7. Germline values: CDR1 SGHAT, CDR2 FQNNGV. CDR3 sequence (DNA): TGTGCCAGCAGCTTCGGGGCAGGGGGCGGTGAAAAACTGTTTTTT. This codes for CASSFGAGGGEKLFF. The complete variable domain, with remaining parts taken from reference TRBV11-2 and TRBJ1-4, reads EAGVAQSPRYKIIEKRQSVAFWCNPISGHATLYWYQQILGQGPKLLIQFQNNGVVDDSQLPKDRFSAERLKGVDSTLKIQPAKLEDSAVYLCASSFGAGGGEKLFFGSGTQLSVL.

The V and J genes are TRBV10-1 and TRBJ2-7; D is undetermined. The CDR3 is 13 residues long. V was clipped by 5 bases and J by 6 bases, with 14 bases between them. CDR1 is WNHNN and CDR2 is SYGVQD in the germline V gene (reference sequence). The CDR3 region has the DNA TGCGCCAGCAGTCAAAGAGGTCTGCGCGAGCAGTACTTC. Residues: CASSQRGLREQYF.

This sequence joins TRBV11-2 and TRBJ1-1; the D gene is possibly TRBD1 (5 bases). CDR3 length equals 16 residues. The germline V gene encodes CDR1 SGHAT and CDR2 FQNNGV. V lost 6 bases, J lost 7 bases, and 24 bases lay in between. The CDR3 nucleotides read TGTGCCAGCAGGGGCGAAAATAGGGCAGGGTGGAGTGAAGCTTTCTTT. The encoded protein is CASRGENRAGWSEAFF.

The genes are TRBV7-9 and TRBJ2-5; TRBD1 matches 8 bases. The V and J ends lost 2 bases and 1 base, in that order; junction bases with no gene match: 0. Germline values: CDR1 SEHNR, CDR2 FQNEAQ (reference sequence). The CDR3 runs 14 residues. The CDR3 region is CASSLTGGQETQYF. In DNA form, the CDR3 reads TGTGCCAGCAGCTTAACAGGGGGCCAAGAGACCCAGTACTTC. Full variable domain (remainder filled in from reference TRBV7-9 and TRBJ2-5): DTGVSQNPRHKITKRGQNVTFRCDPISEHNRLYWYRQTLGQGPEFLTYFQNEAQLEKSRLLSDRFSAERPKGSFSTLEIQRTEQGDSAMYLCASSLTGGQETQYFGPGTRLLVL.

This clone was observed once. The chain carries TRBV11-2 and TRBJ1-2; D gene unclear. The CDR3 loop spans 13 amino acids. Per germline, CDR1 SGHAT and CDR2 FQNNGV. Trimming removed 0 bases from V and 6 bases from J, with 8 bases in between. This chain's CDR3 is CASSLDRRDGYTF. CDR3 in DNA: TGTGCCAGCAGCTTAGACCGGCGGGATGGCTACACCTTC.

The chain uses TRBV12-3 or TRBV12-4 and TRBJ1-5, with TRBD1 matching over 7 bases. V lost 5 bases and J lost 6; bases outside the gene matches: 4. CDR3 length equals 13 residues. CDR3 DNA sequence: TGTGCCAGCAGTCCTGGGACAGTTCAGCCCCAGCATTTT. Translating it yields CASSPGTVQPQHF.

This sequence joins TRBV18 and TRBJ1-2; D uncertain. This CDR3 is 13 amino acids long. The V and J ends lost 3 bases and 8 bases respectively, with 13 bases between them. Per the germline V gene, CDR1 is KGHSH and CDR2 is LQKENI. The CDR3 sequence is CASSPETGIGYTF. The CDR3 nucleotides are TGTGCCAGCTCACCCGAGACGGGAATAGGCTACACCTTC.

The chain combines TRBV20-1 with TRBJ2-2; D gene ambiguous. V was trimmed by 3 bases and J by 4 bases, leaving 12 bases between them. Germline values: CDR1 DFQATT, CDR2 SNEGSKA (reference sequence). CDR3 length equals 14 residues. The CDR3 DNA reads TGCAGTGCTAGTAACCCTGGCGGCACCGGGGAGCTGTTTTTT. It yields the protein CSASNPGGTGELFF.

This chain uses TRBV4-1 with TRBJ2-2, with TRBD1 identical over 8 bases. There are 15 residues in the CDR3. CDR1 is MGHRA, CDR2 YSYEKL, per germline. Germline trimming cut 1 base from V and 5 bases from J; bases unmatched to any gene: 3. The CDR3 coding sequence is TGCGCCAGCAGCCAAGCACGGACAGGGACCGGGGAGCTGTTTTTT. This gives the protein CASSQARTGTGELFF.

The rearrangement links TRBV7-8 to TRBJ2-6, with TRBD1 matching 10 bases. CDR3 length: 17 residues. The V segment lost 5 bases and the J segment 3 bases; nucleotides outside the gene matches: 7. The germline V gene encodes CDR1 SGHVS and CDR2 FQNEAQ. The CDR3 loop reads CASSVRDRGNGANVLTF. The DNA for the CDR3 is TGTGCCAGCAGCGTCCGGGACAGGGGTAATGGGGCCAACGTCCTGACTTTC.

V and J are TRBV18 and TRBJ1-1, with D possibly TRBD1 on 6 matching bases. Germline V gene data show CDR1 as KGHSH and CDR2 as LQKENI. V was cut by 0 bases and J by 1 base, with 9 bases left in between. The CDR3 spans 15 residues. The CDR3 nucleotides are TGTGCCAGCTCACCACCGGGACACGAGAACACTGAAGCTTTCTTT. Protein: CASSPPGHENTEAFF.

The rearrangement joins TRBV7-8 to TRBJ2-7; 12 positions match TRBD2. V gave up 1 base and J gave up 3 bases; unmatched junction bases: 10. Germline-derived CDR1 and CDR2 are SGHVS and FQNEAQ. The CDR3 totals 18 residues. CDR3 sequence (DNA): TGTGCCAGCAGCTTAGAAGGGACTAGCGGGCCGTGGGGCTACGAGCAGTACTTC. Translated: CASSLEGTSGPWGYEQYF. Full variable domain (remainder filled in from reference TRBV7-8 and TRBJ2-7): GAGVSQSPRYKVAKRGQDVALRCDPISGHVSLFWYQQALGQGPEFLTYFQNEAQLDKSGLPSDRFFAERPEGSVSTLKIQRTQQEDSAVYLCASSLEGTSGPWGYEQYFGPGTRLTVT.

CDR3 amino acids: CASSVTGKTEAFF. CDR3 DNA sequence: TGTGCCAGCAGCGTAACAGGGAAGACTGAAGCTTTCTTT. This chain links TRBV9 with TRBJ1-1; possible D gene TRBD1, 6 bases. The CDR3 loop spans 13 amino acids. Trimming pared 1 base from V and 5 bases from J, leaving 9 bases between. CDR1 is SGDLS and CDR2 is YYNGEE in the germline V gene. The full variable domain, its missing parts supplied by reference TRBV9 and TRBJ1-1, is DSGVTQTPKHLITATGQRVTLRCSPRSGDLSVYWYQQSLDQGLQFLIQYYNGEERAKGNILERFSAQQFPDLHSELNLSSLELGDSALYFCASSVTGKTEAFFGQGTRLTVV.

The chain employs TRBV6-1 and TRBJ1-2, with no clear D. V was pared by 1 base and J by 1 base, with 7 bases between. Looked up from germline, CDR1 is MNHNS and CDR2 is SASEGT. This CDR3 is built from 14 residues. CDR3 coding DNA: TGTGCCAGCAGTGAAGGGCCCGTTAACTATGGCTACACCTTC. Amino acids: CASSEGPVNYGYTF.